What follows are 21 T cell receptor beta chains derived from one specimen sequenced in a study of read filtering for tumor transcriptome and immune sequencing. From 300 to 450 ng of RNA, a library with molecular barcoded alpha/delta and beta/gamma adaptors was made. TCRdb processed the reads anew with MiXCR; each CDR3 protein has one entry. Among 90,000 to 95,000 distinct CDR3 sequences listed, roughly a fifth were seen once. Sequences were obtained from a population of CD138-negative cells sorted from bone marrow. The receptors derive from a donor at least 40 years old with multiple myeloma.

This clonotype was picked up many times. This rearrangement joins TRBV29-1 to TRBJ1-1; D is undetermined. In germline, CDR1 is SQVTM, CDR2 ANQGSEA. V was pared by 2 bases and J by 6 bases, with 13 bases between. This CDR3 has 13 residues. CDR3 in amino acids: CSVELQGRAEAFF. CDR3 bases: TGCAGCGTTGAATTGCAAGGGCGTGCTGAAGCTTTCTTT.

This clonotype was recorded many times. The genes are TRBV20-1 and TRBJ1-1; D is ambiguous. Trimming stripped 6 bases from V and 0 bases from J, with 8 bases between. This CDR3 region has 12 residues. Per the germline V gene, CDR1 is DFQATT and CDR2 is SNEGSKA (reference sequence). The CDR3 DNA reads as TGCAGTGCGTACGGGATGAACACTGAAGCTTTCTTT. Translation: CSAYGMNTEAFF.

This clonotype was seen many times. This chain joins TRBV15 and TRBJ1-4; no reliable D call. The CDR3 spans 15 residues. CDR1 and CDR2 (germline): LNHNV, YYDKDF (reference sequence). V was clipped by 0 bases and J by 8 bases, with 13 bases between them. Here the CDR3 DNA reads TGTGCCACCAGCAGAGATGTGGTCATCGAAGAAAAACTGTTTTTT. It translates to CATSRDVVIEEKLFF.

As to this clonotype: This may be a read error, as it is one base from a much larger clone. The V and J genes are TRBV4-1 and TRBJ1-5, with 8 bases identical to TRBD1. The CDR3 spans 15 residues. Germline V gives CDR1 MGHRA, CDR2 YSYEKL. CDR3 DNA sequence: TGCGCCCGCAGCGCAAGGACAGGGCTAAATCAGCCCCAGCATTTT. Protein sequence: CARSARTGLNQPQHF.

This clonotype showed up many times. CDR3 sequence: CASSRYEEDEQYF. CDR3 DNA sequence: TGTGCCAGCAGCCGCTACGAGGAGGACGAGCAGTACTTC. V and J are TRBV6-2 or TRBV6-3 and TRBJ2-7; D might be TRBD2 (5 bases). V lost 6 bases and J lost 5, with 14 bases in between. Per germline, CDR1 MNHEY and CDR2 SVGEGT. CDR3 length equals 13 residues.

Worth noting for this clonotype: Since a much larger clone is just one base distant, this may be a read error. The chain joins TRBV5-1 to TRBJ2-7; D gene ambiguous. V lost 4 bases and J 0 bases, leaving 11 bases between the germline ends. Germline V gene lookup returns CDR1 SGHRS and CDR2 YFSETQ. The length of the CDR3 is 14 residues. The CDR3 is CASSVQSGSYEQYF. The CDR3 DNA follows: TGCGCCAGCAGCGTACAGAGTGGCTCCTACGAGCAGTACTTC. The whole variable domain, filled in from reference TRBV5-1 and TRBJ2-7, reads KAGVTQTPRYLIKTRGQQVTLSCSPISGHRSVSWYQQTPGQGLQFLFEYFSETQRNKGNFPGRFSGRQFSNSRSEMNVSTLELGDSALYLCASSVQSGSYEQYFGPGTRLTVT.

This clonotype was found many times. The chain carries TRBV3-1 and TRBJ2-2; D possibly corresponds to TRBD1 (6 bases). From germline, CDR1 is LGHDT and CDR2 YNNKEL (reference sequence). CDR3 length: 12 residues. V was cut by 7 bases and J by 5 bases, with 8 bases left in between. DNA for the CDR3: TGTGCCAGCATCACAGGGACCGGGGAGCTGTTTTTT. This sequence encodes CASITGTGELFF.

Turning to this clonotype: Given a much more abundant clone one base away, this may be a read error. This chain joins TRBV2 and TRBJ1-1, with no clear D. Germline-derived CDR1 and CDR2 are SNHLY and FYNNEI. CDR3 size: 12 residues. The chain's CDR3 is CANSEDVGEAFF. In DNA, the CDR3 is TGTGCCAACAGTGAAGATGTTGGTGAAGCTTTCTTT.

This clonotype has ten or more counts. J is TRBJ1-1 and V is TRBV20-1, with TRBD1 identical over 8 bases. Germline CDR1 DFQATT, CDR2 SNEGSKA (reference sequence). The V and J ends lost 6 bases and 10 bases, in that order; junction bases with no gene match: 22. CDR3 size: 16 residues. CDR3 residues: CSAERQGRSQRRGAFF. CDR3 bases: TGCAGTGCAGAACGACAGGGGCGATCGCAACGGCGGGGAGCTTTCTTT.

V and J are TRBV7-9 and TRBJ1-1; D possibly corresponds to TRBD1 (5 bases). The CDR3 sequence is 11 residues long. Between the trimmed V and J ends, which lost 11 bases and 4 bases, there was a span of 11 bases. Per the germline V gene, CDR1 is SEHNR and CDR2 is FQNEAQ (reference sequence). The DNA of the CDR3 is TGTGCCGGTGAGGGGAGCACTGAAGCTTTCTTT. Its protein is CAGEGSTEAFF.

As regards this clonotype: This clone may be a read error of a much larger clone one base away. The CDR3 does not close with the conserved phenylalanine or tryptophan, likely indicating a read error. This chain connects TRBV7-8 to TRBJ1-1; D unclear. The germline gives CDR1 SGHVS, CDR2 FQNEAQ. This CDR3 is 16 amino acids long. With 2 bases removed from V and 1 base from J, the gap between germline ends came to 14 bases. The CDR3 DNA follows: TGTGCCAGCAGCTTAAATAGTGGCAGGAGGAACACTGAAGCTTTCTCT. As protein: CASSLNSGRRNTEAFS.

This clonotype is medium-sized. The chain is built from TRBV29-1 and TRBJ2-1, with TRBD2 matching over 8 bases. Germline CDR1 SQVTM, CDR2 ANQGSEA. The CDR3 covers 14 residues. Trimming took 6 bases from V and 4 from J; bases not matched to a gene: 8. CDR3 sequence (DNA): TGCAGCGTCTTCCTCGCGGGGGGATACAATGAGCAGTTCTTC. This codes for CSVFLAGGYNEQFF.

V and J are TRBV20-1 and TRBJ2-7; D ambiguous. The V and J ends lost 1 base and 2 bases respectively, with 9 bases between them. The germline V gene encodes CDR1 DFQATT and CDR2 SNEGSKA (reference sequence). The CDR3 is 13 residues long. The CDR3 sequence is CSARGGTTYEQYF. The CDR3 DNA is TGCAGTGCTAGAGGTGGAACTACCTACGAGCAGTACTTC.

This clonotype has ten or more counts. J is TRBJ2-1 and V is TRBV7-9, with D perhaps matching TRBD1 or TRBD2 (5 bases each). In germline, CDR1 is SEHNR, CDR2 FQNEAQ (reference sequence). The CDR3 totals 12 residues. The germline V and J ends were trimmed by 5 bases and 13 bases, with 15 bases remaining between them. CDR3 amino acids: CASSPLGTNQFF. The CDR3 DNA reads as TGTGCCAGCAGCCCCCTGGGGACCAACCAGTTCTTC.

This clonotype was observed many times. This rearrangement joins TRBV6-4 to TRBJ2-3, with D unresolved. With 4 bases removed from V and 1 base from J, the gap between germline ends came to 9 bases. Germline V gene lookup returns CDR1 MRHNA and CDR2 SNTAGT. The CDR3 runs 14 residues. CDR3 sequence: CASSAGWGTDTQYF. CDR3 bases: TGTGCCAGCAGTGCTGGTTGGGGCACAGATACGCAGTATTTT.

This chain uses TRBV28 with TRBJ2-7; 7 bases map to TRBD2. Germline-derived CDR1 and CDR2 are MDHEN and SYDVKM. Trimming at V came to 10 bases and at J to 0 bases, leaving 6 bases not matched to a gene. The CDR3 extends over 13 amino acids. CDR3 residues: CATVAGSSYEQYF. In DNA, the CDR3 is TGTGCCACTGTAGCGGGCAGCTCCTACGAGCAGTACTTC.

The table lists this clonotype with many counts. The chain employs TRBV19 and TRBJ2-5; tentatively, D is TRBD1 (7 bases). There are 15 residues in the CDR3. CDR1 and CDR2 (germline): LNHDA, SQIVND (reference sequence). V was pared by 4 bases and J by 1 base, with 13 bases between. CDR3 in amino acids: CASSTGGTAQETQYF. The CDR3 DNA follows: TGTGCCAGTAGTACCGGCGGGACAGCCCAAGAGACCCAGTACTTC.

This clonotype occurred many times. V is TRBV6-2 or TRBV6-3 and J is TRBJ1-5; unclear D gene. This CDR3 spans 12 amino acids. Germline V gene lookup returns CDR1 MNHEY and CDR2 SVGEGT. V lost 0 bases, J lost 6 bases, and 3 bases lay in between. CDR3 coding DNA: TGTGCCAGCAGTTACTCGTTTCAGCCCCAGCATTTT. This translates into CASSYSFQPQHF.

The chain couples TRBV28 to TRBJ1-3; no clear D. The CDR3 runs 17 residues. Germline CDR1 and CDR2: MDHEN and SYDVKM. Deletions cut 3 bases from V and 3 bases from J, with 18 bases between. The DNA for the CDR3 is TGTGCCAGCAGTTTCGGAGGAGGACTTCGTGGTGGAAACACCATATATTTT. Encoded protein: CASSFGGGLRGGNTIYF.

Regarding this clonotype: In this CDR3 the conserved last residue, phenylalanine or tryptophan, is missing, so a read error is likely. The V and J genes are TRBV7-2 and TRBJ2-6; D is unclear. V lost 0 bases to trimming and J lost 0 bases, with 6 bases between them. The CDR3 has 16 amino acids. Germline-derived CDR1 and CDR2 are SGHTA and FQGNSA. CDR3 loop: CASSLAGASGANVLTP. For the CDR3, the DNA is TGTGCCAGCAGCTTAGCTGGTGCCTCTGGGGCCAACGTCCTGACTCCC.

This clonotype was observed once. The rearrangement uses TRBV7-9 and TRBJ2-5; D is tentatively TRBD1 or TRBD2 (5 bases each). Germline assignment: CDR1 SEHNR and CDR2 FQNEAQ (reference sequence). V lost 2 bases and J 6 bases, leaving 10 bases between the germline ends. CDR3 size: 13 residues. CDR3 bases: TGTGCCAGCAGCTTATTTCTGGGACAGACCCAGTACTTC. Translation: CASSLFLGQTQYF. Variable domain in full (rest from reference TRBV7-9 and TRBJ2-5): DTGVSQNPRHKITKRGQNVTFRCDPISEHNRLYWYRQTLGQGPEFLTYFQNEAQLEKSRLLSDRFSAERPKGSFSTLEIQRTEQGDSAMYLCASSLFLGQTQYFGPGTRLLVL.